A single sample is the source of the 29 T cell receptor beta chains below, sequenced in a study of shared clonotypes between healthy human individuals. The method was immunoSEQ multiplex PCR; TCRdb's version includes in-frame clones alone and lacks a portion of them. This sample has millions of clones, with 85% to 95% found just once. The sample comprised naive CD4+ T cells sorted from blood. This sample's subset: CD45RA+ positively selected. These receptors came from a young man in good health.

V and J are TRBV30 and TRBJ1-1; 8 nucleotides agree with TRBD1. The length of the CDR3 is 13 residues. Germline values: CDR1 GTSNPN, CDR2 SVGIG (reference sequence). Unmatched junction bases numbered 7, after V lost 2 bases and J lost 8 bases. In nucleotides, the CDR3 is TGTGCCTGGAGTCCAGGGGGCGCGGGGGAAGCTTTCTTT. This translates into CAWSPGGAGEAFF.

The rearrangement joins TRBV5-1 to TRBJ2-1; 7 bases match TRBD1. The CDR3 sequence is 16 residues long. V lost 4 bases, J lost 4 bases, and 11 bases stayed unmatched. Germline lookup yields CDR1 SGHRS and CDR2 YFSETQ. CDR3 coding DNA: TGCGCCAGCAGCCTGGACGGGACAGAGACATACAATGAGCAGTTCTTC. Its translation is CASSLDGTETYNEQFF.

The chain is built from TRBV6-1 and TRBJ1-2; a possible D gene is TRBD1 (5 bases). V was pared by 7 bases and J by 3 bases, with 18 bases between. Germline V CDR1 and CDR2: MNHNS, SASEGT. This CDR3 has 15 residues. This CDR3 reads CASTKVTGTDYGYTF. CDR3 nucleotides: TGTGCCAGCACTAAAGTTACCGGGACGGACTATGGCTACACCTTC.

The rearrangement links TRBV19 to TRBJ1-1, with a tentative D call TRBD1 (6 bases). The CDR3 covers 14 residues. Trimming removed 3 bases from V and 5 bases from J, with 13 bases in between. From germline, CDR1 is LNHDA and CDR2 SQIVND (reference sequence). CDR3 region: CASSIDRWVTEAFF. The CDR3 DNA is TGTGCCAGTAGTATCGACAGGTGGGTGACTGAAGCTTTCTTT.

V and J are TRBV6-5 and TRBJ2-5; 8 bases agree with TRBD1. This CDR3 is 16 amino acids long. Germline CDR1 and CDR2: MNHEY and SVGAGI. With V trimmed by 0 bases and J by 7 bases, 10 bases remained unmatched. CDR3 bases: TGTGCCAGCAGTTACTCGATATCTCAGGGGGCGGGGACCCAGTACTTC. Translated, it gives CASSYSISQGAGTQYF.

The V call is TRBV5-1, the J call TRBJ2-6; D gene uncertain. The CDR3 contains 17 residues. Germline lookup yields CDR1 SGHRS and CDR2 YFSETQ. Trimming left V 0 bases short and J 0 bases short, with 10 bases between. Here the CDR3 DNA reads TGCGCCAGCAGCTTGGACGGGTTACCCTCTGGGGCCAACGTCCTGACTTTC. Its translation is CASSLDGLPSGANVLTF.

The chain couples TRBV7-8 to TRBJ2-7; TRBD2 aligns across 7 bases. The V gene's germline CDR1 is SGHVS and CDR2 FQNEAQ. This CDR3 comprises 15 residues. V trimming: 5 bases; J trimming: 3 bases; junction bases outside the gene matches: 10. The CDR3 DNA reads TGTGCCAGCAGCGTTGCTAGCGGAAGCCTCTACGAGCAGTACTTC. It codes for CASSVASGSLYEQYF.

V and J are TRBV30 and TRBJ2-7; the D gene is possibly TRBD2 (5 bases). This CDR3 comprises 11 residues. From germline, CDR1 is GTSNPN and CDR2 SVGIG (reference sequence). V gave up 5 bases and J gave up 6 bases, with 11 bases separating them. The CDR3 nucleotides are TGTGCCTGGGGGCGGGCTCGCGAGCAGTACTTC. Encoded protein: CAWGRAREQYF. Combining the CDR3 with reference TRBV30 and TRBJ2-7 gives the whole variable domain SQTIHQWPATLVQPVGSPLSLECTVEGTSNPNLYWYRQAAGRGLQLLFYSVGIGQISSEVPQNLSASRPQDRQFILSSKKLLLSDSGFYLCAWGRAREQYFGPGTRLTVT.

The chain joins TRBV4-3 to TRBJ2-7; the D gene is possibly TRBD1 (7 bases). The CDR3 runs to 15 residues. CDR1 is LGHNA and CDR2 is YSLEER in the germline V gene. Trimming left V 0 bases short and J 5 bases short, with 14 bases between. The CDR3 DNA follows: TGCGCCAGCAGCCAAGATGTAGGAGGGGGCGACGAGCAGTACTTC. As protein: CASSQDVGGGDEQYF.

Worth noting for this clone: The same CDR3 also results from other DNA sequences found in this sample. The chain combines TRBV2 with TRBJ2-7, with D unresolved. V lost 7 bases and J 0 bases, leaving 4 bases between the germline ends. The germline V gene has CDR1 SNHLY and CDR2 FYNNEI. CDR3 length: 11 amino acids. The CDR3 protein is CASTVSYEQYF. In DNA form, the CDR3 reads TGTGCCAGCACAGTCTCCTACGAGCAGTACTTC.

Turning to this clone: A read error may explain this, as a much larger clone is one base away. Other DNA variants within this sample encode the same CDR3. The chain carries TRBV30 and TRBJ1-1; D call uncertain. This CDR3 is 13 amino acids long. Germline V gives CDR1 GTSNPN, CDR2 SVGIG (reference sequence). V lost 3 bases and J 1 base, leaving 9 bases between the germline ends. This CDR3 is CAWRRVQNTEAFF. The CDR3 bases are TGTGCCTGGAGAAGGGTGCAGAACACTGAAGCTTTCTTT.

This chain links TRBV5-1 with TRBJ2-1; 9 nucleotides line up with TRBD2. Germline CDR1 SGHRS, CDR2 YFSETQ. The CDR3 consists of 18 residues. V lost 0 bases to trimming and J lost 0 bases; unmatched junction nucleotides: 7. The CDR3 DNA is TGCGCCAGCAGCTTGGTGCTTAGCGGGAGAAGCTCCTACAATGAGCAGTTCTTC. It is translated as CASSLVLSGRSSYNEQFF.

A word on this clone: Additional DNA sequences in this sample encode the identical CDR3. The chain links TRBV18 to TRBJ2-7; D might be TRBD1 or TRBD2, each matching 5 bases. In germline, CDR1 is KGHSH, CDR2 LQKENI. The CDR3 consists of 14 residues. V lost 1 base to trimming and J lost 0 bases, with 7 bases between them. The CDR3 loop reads CASSPQGSSYEQYF. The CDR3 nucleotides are TGTGCCAGCTCACCACAGGGGAGCTCCTACGAGCAGTACTTC.

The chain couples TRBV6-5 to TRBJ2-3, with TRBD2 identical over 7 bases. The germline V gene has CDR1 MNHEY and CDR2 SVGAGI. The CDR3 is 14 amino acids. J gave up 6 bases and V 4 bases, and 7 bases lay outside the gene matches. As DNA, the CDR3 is TGTGCCAGCAGTTTATGGGCGGGGGAGGATACGCAGTATTTT. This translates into CASSLWAGEDTQYF.

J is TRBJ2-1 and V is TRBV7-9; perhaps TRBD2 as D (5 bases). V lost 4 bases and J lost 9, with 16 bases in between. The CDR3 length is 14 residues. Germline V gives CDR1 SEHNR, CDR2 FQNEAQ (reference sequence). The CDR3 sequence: CASSSFKGEGEQFF. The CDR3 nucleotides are TGTGCCAGCAGCTCTTTCAAGGGAGAGGGTGAGCAGTTCTTC.

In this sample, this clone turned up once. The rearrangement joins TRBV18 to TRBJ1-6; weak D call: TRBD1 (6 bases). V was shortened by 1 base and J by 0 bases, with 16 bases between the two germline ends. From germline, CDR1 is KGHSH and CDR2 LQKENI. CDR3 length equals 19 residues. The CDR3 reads CASSPLGTPGGSYNSPLHF. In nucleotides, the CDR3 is TGTGCCAGCTCACCACTTGGGACACCCGGAGGCTCCTATAATTCACCCCTCCACTTT.

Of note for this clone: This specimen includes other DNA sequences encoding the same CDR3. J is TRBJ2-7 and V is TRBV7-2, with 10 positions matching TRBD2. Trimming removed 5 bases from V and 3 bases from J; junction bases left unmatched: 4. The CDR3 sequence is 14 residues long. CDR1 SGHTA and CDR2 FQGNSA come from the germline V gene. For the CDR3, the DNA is TGTGCCAGCAGCCGGACTAGCGGCAACTACGAGCAGTACTTC. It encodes CASSRTSGNYEQYF.

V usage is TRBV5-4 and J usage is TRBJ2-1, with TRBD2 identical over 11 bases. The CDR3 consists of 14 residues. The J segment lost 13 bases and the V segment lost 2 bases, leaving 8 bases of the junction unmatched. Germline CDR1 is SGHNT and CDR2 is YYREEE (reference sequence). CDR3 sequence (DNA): TGTGCCAGCAGCTTAGCTAGCGGGAGGCCAAATCAGTTCTTC. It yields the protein CASSLASGRPNQFF.

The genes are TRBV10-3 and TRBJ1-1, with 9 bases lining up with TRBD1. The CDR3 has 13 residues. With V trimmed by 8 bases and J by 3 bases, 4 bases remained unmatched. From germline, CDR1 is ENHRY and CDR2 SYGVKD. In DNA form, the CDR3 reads TGTGCCATCGGGACAGGGCGGGACACTGAAGCTTTCTTT. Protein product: CAIGTGRDTEAFF.

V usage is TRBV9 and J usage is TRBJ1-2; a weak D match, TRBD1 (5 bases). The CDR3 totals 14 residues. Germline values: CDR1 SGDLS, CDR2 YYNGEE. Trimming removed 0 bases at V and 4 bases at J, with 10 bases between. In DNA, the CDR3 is TGTGCCAGCAGCGTAGGAGACAGAAGCTATGGCTACACCTTC. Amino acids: CASSVGDRSYGYTF.

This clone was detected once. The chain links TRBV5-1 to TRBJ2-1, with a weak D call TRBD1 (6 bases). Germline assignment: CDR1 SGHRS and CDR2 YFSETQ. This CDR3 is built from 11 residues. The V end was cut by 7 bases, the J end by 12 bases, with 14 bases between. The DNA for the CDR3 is TGCGCCAGCGGGGAAACAGGGTCGCAGTTCTTC. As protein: CASGETGSQFF.

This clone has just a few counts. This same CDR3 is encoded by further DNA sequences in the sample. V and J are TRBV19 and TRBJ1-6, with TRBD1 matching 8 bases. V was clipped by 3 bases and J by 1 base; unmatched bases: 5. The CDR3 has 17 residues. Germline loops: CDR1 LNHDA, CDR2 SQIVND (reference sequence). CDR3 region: CASSIRQGSSYNSPLHF. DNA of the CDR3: TGTGCCAGTAGTATCCGACAGGGGAGTTCCTATAATTCACCCCTCCACTTT. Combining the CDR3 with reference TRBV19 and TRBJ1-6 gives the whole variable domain DGGITQSPKYLFRKEGQNVTLSCEQNLNHDAMYWYRQDPGQGLRLIYYSQIVNDFQKGDIAEGYSVSREKKESFPLTVTSAQKNPTAFYLCASSIRQGSSYNSPLHFGNGTRLTVT.

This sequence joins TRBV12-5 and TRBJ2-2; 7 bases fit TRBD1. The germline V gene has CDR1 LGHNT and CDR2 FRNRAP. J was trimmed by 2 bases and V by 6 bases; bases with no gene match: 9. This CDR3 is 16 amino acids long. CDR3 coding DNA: TGTGCTAGTGGCACAACAGGGGCGGAAAACACCGGGGAGCTGTTTTTT. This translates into CASGTTGAENTGELFF.

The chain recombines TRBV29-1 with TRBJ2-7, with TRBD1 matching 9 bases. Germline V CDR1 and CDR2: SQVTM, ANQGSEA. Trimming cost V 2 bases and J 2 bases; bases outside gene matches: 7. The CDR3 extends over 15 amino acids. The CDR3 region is CSVEWGDRVPYEQYF. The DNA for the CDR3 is TGCAGCGTTGAATGGGGGGACAGGGTTCCCTACGAGCAGTACTTC.

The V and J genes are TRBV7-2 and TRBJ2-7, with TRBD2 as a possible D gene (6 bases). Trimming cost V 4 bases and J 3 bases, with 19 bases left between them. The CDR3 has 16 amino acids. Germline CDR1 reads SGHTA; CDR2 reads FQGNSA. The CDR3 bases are TGTGCCAGCAGCTACCTCCCGCGGGGCTCGTACTACGAGCAGTACTTC. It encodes CASSYLPRGSYYEQYF.

The CDR3 spells CSVDRTRLYNEQFF. Here the CDR3 DNA reads TGCAGCGTTGACAGGACAAGGCTTTACAATGAGCAGTTCTTC. The rearrangement links TRBV29-1 to TRBJ2-1; a possible D gene is TRBD1 (5 bases). V lost 3 bases and J 4 bases, leaving 13 bases between the germline ends. From germline, CDR1 is SQVTM and CDR2 ANQGSEA. CDR3 length equals 14 residues.

This CDR3 is CASSLDRTANTGELFF. Here the CDR3 DNA reads TGTGCCAGCAGCTTAGACCGGACAGCGAACACCGGGGAGCTGTTTTTT. This chain links TRBV7-2 with TRBJ2-2; tentative D call: TRBD1 (6 bases). Trimming cost V 1 base and J 0 bases, with 9 bases left between them. Germline CDR1 and CDR2: SGHTA and FQGNSA. CDR3 length: 16 residues.

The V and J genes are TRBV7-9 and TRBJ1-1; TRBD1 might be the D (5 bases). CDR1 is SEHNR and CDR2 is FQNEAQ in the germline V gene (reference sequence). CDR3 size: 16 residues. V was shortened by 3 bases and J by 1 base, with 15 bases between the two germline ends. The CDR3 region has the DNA TGTGCCAGCAGCTTCGGCCCCCAGGGCAAGAACACTGAAGCTTTCTTT. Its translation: CASSFGPQGKNTEAFF.

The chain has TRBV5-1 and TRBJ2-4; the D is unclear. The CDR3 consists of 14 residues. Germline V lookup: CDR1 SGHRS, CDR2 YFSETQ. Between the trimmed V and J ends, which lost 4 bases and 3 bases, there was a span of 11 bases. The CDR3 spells CASSLDGNKNIQYF. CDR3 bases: TGCGCCAGCAGCCTAGACGGCAACAAAAACATTCAGTACTTC.